Here is one T cell receptor (beta chain) with its context. Self-reported history from a screening survey and questionnaire set each donor's cohort. The repertoire was sequenced with immunoSEQ multiplex PCR; TCRdb's copy has only in-frame clones and lacks some. The data show 250,000 to 300,000 clones, 82% seen once. These data belong to a study of blood T cell repertoires in COVID-19. The overall study: Sites in the United States, Italy and Spain provided acute and convalescent COVID-19 samples.

Trimming cost V 3 bases and J 2 bases; bases outside gene matches: 4. This CDR3 has 14 residues. Germline lookup yields CDR1 SGHNT and CDR2 YYREEE (reference sequence). V usage is TRBV5-4 and J usage is TRBJ1-1; 7 bases match TRBD1. This sequence originates from a man aged 40-49 years who had been exposed to COVID-19. The sequencing input was PBMCs or T cells enriched from blood (not recorded which). CDR3 nucleotide sequence: TGTGCCAGCAGCTCAACAGGGGCTAACACTGAAGCTTTCTTT. This gives the protein CASSSTGANTEAFF.